The 10 T cell receptor beta chains below all came from one sample that was sequenced in a study of T cells in Graves' hyperthyroidism and ophthalmopathy (dated by TCRdb to about 2019). Library preparation used multiplex PCR. TCRdb lists the instrument as Illumina HiSeq 2000. TCR beta CDR3 regions were amplified from RNA transcripts. The TCR CDR3 was subjected to a first round of RT-PCR using the HTBI primer set and the Qiagen OneStep RT-PCR kit. Starting from the raw public reads, TCRdb applied fastp trimming at Q25, assembled clones with MiXCR and retained in-frame beta chains. Entries are consolidated by CDR3 protein sequence, retaining the most common genes and DNA. Across this sample there are 300,000 to 400,000 distinct CDR3 sequences, with over 15% seen only once. In total, the top ten clones hold under 55% of the sample. The source material was blood. These receptors were obtained from a woman between 50 and 59 years old with Graves' hyperthyroidism.

This clonotype turned up a few times. The chain couples TRBV6-2 or TRBV6-3 to TRBJ1-4; D may be TRBD1 (5 bases). Trimming shortened V by 5 bases and J by 7 bases, and 11 bases separated the two germline ends. Germline assignment: CDR1 MNHEY and CDR2 SVGEGT. The CDR3 has 13 amino acids. CDR3 coding DNA: TGTGCCAGCAGTCCGAGGACACCTGAAAAACTGTTTTTT. Encoded protein: CASSPRTPEKLFF.

As for this clonotype: A read error may be the cause here, since a much bigger clone is one base away. The V gene is TRBV2, the J gene TRBJ1-3; D is ambiguous. The CDR3 contains 18 residues. CDR1 and CDR2 from the germline V gene are SNHLY and FYNNEI. Trimming stripped 0 bases from V and 8 bases from J, with 23 bases between. CDR3 region: CASSEALRVYYGGDTIYF. The CDR3, as DNA: TGTGCCAGCAGTGAAGCGCTTCGGGTTTATTACGGAGGAGACACCATATATTTT.

This chain links TRBV5-1 with TRBJ2-7; a possible D gene is TRBD1 (5 bases). This CDR3 has 16 residues. V lost 0 bases to trimming and J lost 9 bases, with 22 bases between them. Germline lookup yields CDR1 SGHRS and CDR2 YFSETQ. The CDR3 nucleotides read TGCGCCAGCAGCTTGGACGGGCAGGGCGTGATACGAGGGCAGTACTTC. This sequence encodes CASSLDGQGVIRGQYF.

This clonotype occurred many times. This chain uses TRBV12-3 or TRBV12-4 with TRBJ2-5; D possibly corresponds to TRBD1 (6 bases). The CDR3 covers 15 residues. Deletions cut 4 bases from V and 0 bases from J, with 12 bases between. CDR3 sequence (DNA): TGTGCCAGCAGTTGGGGGCAGCTAGACCAAGAGACCCAGTACTTC. The encoded protein is CASSWGQLDQETQYF.

This clonotype was picked up many times. The rearrangement uses TRBV11-2 and TRBJ1-1; TRBD1 aligns across 7 bases. CDR1 is SGHAT, CDR2 FQNNGV, per germline. The CDR3 contains 13 residues. The V and J ends lost 5 bases and 4 bases, in that order; junction bases with no gene match: 4. As DNA, the CDR3 is TGTGCCAGCAGCCAGACAGGGAGCACTGAAGCTTTCTTT. Amino acids: CASSQTGSTEAFF. Filled out from reference TRBV11-2 and TRBJ1-1, the complete variable domain reads EAGVAQSPRYKIIEKRQSVAFWCNPISGHATLYWYQQILGQGPKLLIQFQNNGVVDDSQLPKDRFSAERLKGVDSTLKIQPAKLEDSAVYLCASSQTGSTEAFFGQGTRLTVV.

Comment on this clonotype: A junction boundary mismatches the germline segment, possibly from a read error. J is TRBJ1-1 and V is TRBV30; D perhaps matches TRBD1 (5 bases). This CDR3 spans 12 amino acids. The germline V gene has CDR1 GTSNPN and CDR2 SVGIG (reference sequence). The chain's CDR3 is CAWSPSWSGQVF. In nucleotides, the CDR3 is TGTGCCTGGAGCCCCTCTTGGTCAGGGCAAGTCTTT.

CDR3 nucleotides: TGTGCCAGCAGTGAAGAGGCAGCGGAGGGCTACAATGAGCAGTTCTTC. This gives the protein CASSEEAAEGYNEQFF. This rearrangement joins TRBV6-1 to TRBJ2-1, with a possible D match to TRBD2 (6 bases). This CDR3 comprises 16 residues. Trimming shortened V by 1 base and J by 3 bases, and 13 bases separated the two germline ends. The germline gives CDR1 MNHNS, CDR2 SASEGT.

This clonotype was recorded a few times. The chain is built from TRBV20-1 and TRBJ2-1; 14 nucleotides line up with TRBD2. The CDR3 loop spans 16 amino acids. The V gene's germline CDR1 is DFQATT and CDR2 SNEGSKA (reference sequence). V shed 2 bases and J 7 bases; nucleotides not matched to a gene: 7. CDR3 amino acids: CSARTQTSGRGNEQFF. The CDR3 DNA is TGCAGTGCTAGAACGCAGACTAGCGGGAGGGGTAATGAGCAGTTCTTC.

The J gene is TRBJ1-1, the V gene TRBV2, with a tentative D call TRBD1 (6 bases). The CDR3 covers 14 residues. Trimming left V 4 bases short and J 3 bases short, with 12 bases between. Germline CDR1 is SNHLY and CDR2 is FYNNEI. DNA of the CDR3: TGTGCCAGCAGTGTGAACAGGGAGGACACTGAAGCTTTCTTT. Amino acid sequence: CASSVNREDTEAFF.

There are many counts of this clonotype. The chain carries TRBV5-1 and TRBJ2-3; tentatively, D is TRBD2 (6 bases). This CDR3 has 17 residues. In germline, CDR1 is SGHRS, CDR2 YFSETQ. V was clipped by 5 bases and J by 0 bases, with 19 bases between them. The CDR3 region has the DNA TGCGCCAGCAGGATTTGGGGGACTCCGACTAGCACAGATACGCAGTATTTT. Encoded protein: CASRIWGTPTSTDTQYF.